The 32 T cell receptor beta chains listed next were all sequenced from one sample in a study of shared clonotypes between healthy human individuals. CD8 cells classed as naive were CD45RO-negative and positively selected for CCR7, excluding terminally differentiated effector memory CD45RA+ cells. Assay used: immunoSEQ multiplex PCR; TCRdb lists only in-frame clones, some missing. Of some 2,000,000 clones listed, about 95% are singletons. Sequenced material: naive CD8+ T cells sorted from blood. Source of these receptors: a young man in good health.

The rearrangement uses TRBV9 and TRBJ1-3; tentatively, D is TRBD1 (6 bases). The V end was cut by 3 bases, the J end by 4 bases, with 11 bases between. The V gene's germline CDR1 is SGDLS and CDR2 YYNGEE. This CDR3 has 14 residues. The CDR3 reads CASSATGFGNTIYF. CDR3 sequence (DNA): TGTGCCAGCAGCGCAACAGGGTTCGGAAACACCATATATTTT.

V is TRBV5-1 and J is TRBJ2-7; 7 bases agree with TRBD1. CDR1 and CDR2 (germline): SGHRS, YFSETQ. The CDR3 is 15 residues long. V lost 3 bases, J lost 1 base, and 7 bases stayed unmatched. In nucleotides, the CDR3 is TGCGCCAGCAGCTGGGACGAGACAGGGTCCTACGAGCAGTACTTC. Protein: CASSWDETGSYEQYF.

The rearrangement links TRBV7-9 to TRBJ2-7; 8 positions match TRBD2. Germline CDR1 reads SEHNR; CDR2 reads FQNEAQ (reference sequence). CDR3 length equals 13 residues. V trimming: 10 bases; J trimming: 3 bases; junction bases outside the gene matches: 8. CDR3 DNA: TGTGCCACATCCAGCGGGGGCTACTACGAGCAGTACTTC. Amino acids: CATSSGGYYEQYF.

This rearrangement joins TRBV6-1 to TRBJ1-5, with D possibly TRBD1 on 6 matching bases. Deletions cut 2 bases from V and 2 bases from J, with 10 bases between. Germline V CDR1 and CDR2: MNHNS, SASEGT. CDR3 length: 15 residues. CDR3 in DNA: TGTGCCAGCAGTGAATGGGGGGCGGGCAATCAGCCCCAGCATTTT. Translating it yields CASSEWGAGNQPQHF.

V gene TRBV5-1 combines with J gene TRBJ2-3; perhaps TRBD2 as D (7 bases). The CDR3 totals 14 residues. With 5 bases removed from V and 5 bases from J, the gap between germline ends came to 15 bases. Germline CDR1 SGHRS, CDR2 YFSETQ. CDR3 amino acids: CASRPHREGDTQYF. CDR3 coding DNA: TGCGCCAGCAGGCCCCACAGGGAGGGAGATACGCAGTATTTT.

The chain couples TRBV28 to TRBJ2-1; 7 positions match TRBD2. Germline trimming cut 6 bases from V and 16 bases from J; bases unmatched to any gene: 27. From germline, CDR1 is MDHEN and CDR2 SYDVKM. This CDR3 contains 17 residues. CDR3 bases: TGTGCCAGCAGCAGAGGTTTGGGGGAGGGCCTGGCCCCTACCCTTTTCTTC. Translation gives CASSRGLGEGLAPTLFF.

This chain joins TRBV7-8 and TRBJ2-1, with 8 bases matching TRBD2. This CDR3 contains 15 residues. Germline V gives CDR1 SGHVS, CDR2 FQNEAQ. J was trimmed by 7 bases and V by 2 bases; bases with no gene match: 7. The CDR3: CASSLMMGGRNEQFF. DNA of the CDR3: TGTGCCAGCAGCTTAATGATGGGCGGGAGGAATGAGCAGTTCTTC.

V and J are TRBV9 and TRBJ1-1; D is perhaps TRBD1 (5 bases). The V end was cut by 3 bases, the J end by 4 bases, with 10 bases between. Per the germline V gene, CDR1 is SGDLS and CDR2 is YYNGEE. The CDR3 covers 13 residues. The CDR3 protein is CASSGGGVTEAFF. The CDR3 bases are TGTGCCAGCAGCGGAGGAGGGGTCACTGAAGCTTTCTTT.

The chain links TRBV7-3 to TRBJ2-3; a possible D gene is TRBD1 (6 bases). The CDR3 is made up of 13 amino acids. Trimming took 0 bases from V and 10 from J, leaving 11 bases between them. The germline V gene encodes CDR1 SGHTA and CDR2 FQGTGA. Here the CDR3 reads CASSLTVDSSQYF. In nucleotides, the CDR3 is TGTGCCAGCAGCTTAACGGTGGACAGCTCGCAGTATTTT. Full variable domain (rest looked up from reference TRBV7-3 and TRBJ2-3): GAGVSQTPSNKVTEKGKYVELRCDPISGHTALYWYRQSLGQGPEFLIYFQGTGAADDSGLPNDRFFAVRPEGSVSTLKIQRTERGDSAVYLCASSLTVDSSQYFGPGTRLTVL.

The chain combines TRBV2 with TRBJ2-2; TRBD2 is a possible D gene (6 bases). CDR1 and CDR2 (germline): SNHLY, FYNNEI. The CDR3 runs 13 residues. With 3 bases removed from V and 6 bases from J, the gap between germline ends came to 8 bases. CDR3 residues: CASSEGGSGELFF. The CDR3 DNA is TGTGCCAGCAGTGAGGGGGGATCCGGGGAGCTGTTTTTT.

CDR3 amino acids: CAWSAANMDTQYF. In DNA form, the CDR3 reads TGTGCCTGGAGTGCTGCGAATATGGATACGCAGTATTTT. The chain has TRBV30 and TRBJ2-3; no firm D call. V was trimmed by 1 base and J by 6 bases, leaving 11 bases between them. This CDR3 contains 13 residues. CDR1 and CDR2 (germline): GTSNPN, SVGIG (reference sequence). Full variable domain (outside the CDR3, taken from reference TRBV30 and TRBJ2-3): SQTIHQWPATLVQPVGSPLSLECTVEGTSNPNLYWYRQAAGRGLQLLFYSVGIGQISSEVPQNLSASRPQDRQFILSSKKLLLSDSGFYLCAWSAANMDTQYFGPGTRLTVL.

The chain has TRBV19 and TRBJ1-2; D unresolved. Germline loops: CDR1 LNHDA, CDR2 SQIVND (reference sequence). The CDR3 contains 16 residues. With 7 bases removed from V and 4 bases from J, the gap between germline ends came to 22 bases. Here the CDR3 DNA reads TGTGCCAGTACCCCAGATTTGGAGGCAGTTCGCTATGGCTACACCTTC. It specifies CASTPDLEAVRYGYTF.

This sequence joins TRBV6-5 and TRBJ2-2; D remains ambiguous. CDR3 length: 15 residues. The V end was cut by 6 bases, the J end by 6 bases, with 17 bases between. Germline CDR1 and CDR2: MNHEY and SVGAGI. In DNA form, the CDR3 reads TGTGCCAGCAGCCTCAGCTTAGTTGGCGCCGGGGAGCTGTTTTTT. Its translation is CASSLSLVGAGELFF.

This clone was detected once. The CDR3 is CASSGPGPIPDTQYF. CDR3 bases: TGTGCCAGCAGTGGACCGGGCCCCATACCCGATACGCAGTATTTT. V usage is TRBV25-1 and J usage is TRBJ2-3; D unresolved. V was shortened by 4 bases and J by 6 bases, with 17 bases between the two germline ends. The CDR3 is 15 amino acids. From germline, CDR1 is MGHDK and CDR2 SYGVNS.

The V and J genes are TRBV4-3 and TRBJ2-5; D ambiguous. Germline lookup yields CDR1 LGHNA and CDR2 YSLEER. This CDR3 has 15 amino acids. With 2 bases removed from V and 2 bases from J, the gap between germline ends came to 12 bases. CDR3 sequence reads: CASSQLGWIQETQYF. The CDR3 DNA reads TGCGCCAGCAGCCAACTTGGATGGATTCAAGAGACCCAGTACTTC.

The rearrangement uses TRBV6-5 and TRBJ1-2; D might be TRBD1 (5 bases). V shed 2 bases and J shed 4 bases, with 11 bases lying between them. CDR1 and CDR2 (germline): MNHEY, SVGAGI. The CDR3 runs to 14 residues. The DNA for the CDR3 is TGTGCCAGCAGTTACGCGGGGCAGGTCTATGGCTACACCTTC. Its translation is CASSYAGQVYGYTF.

For this clone: At the DNA level, this CDR3 is encoded by other sequences in the same sample as well. The rearrangement joins TRBV27 to TRBJ2-1; D is unresolved. From germline, CDR1 is MNHEY and CDR2 SMNVEV (reference sequence). CDR3 length: 14 residues. V shed 3 bases and J shed 0 bases, with 6 bases lying between them. CDR3 sequence (DNA): TGTGCCAGCAGTTTGCGCGGCTCCTACAATGAGCAGTTCTTC. Protein product: CASSLRGSYNEQFF.

The rearrangement uses TRBV4-3 and TRBJ2-7; D may be TRBD2 (6 bases). V lost 5 bases and J lost 6, with 14 bases in between. CDR1 is LGHNA and CDR2 is YSLEER in the germline V gene. The CDR3 consists of 13 residues. The CDR3 spells CASSSFQGGEQYF. The CDR3 DNA reads TGCGCCAGCAGCTCCTTTCAGGGAGGCGAGCAGTACTTC.

The chain couples TRBV19 to TRBJ2-7; 7 nucleotides align to TRBD1. Germline CDR1 reads LNHDA; CDR2 reads SQIVND (reference sequence). With V trimmed by 7 bases and J by 3 bases, 12 bases remained unmatched. The CDR3 has 15 amino acids. This CDR3 reads CASNGYRGTDYEQYF. In DNA form, the CDR3 reads TGTGCCAGTAACGGTTACAGGGGAACGGACTACGAGCAGTACTTC.

V and J are TRBV5-6 and TRBJ2-7; D tentatively reads TRBD1 or TRBD2 (5 bases each). The V gene lost 3 bases and the J gene lost 7 bases, with 14 bases spanning the gap. This CDR3 is built from 13 residues. The germline V gene has CDR1 SGHDT and CDR2 YYEEEE. The CDR3 reads CASSWDGSEEQYF. The CDR3 DNA reads as TGTGCCAGCAGCTGGGACGGATCTGAAGAGCAGTACTTC.

This chain links TRBV29-1 with TRBJ2-7; 8 bases align to TRBD1. CDR1 and CDR2 from the germline V gene are SQVTM and ANQGSEA. This CDR3 contains 13 residues. Trimming removed 4 bases from V and 6 bases from J; junction bases left unmatched: 8. The CDR3 nucleotides are TGCAGCGTTGGCGGACAGGGAGATGTCGAGCAGTACTTC. As protein: CSVGGQGDVEQYF.

V usage is TRBV7-2 and J usage is TRBJ2-1; D is perhaps TRBD2 (5 bases). V shed 5 bases and J shed 5 bases, with 10 bases lying between them. The germline V gene has CDR1 SGHTA and CDR2 FQGNSA. There are 13 residues in the CDR3. The CDR3 spells CASSKHSDNEQFF. CDR3 DNA sequence: TGTGCCAGCAGCAAACATAGCGACAATGAGCAGTTCTTC.

V and J are TRBV27 and TRBJ2-3, with 10 bases fitting TRBD2. Germline CDR1 reads MNHEY; CDR2 reads SMNVEV (reference sequence). V lost 2 bases to trimming and J lost 8 bases; unmatched junction nucleotides: 7. The CDR3 is 15 amino acids. In DNA, the CDR3 is TGTGCCAGCAGTTTAGTGGCTAGCGGGGGTGGTACGCAGTATTTT. Its protein is CASSLVASGGGTQYF.

Turning to this clone: Other DNA variants within this sample encode the same CDR3. This CDR3 is CASSSGVAGYEQYF. The CDR3 DNA reads as TGTGCCAGCAGTTCGGGGGTAGCGGGATACGAGCAGTACTTC. V is TRBV27 and J is TRBJ2-7; 8 positions match TRBD2. Germline-derived CDR1 and CDR2 are MNHEY and SMNVEV (reference sequence). With V trimmed by 4 bases and J by 4 bases, 6 bases remained unmatched. CDR3 length equals 14 residues.

As concerns this clone: This CDR3 is also generated by other DNA sequences in the sample. The chain recombines TRBV7-9 with TRBJ1-5; 11 positions match TRBD1. The length of the CDR3 is 16 residues. Germline-derived CDR1 and CDR2 are SEHNR and FQNEAQ (reference sequence). V dropped 0 bases and J dropped 4; count of bases not matched to a gene: 2. The CDR3 region has the DNA TGTGCCAGCAGCTTAGCCGGGACAGGGGGTAATCAGCCCCAGCATTTT. Translated: CASSLAGTGGNQPQHF. The variable domain in full, completed from reference TRBV7-9 and TRBJ1-5, reads DTGVSQNPRHKITKRGQNVTFRCDPISEHNRLYWYRQTLGQGPEFLTYFQNEAQLEKSRLLSDRFSAERPKGSFSTLEIQRTEQGDSAMYLCASSLAGTGGNQPQHFGDGTRLSIL.

V and J are TRBV28 and TRBJ1-6, with D perhaps TRBD1 (5 bases). The CDR3 loop spans 18 amino acids. The V gene's germline CDR1 is MDHEN and CDR2 SYDVKM. Trimming stripped 2 bases from V and 6 bases from J, with 20 bases between. The CDR3 region is CASSLTPPGAEVNSPLHF. Written as DNA, the CDR3 is TGTGCCAGCAGTTTAACACCTCCTGGGGCGGAGGTTAATTCACCCCTCCACTTT.

This sequence joins TRBV11-3 and TRBJ2-7; possible D gene TRBD2, 5 bases. V gave up 4 bases and J gave up 0 bases, with 7 bases separating them. Germline V gene lookup returns CDR1 SGHNT and CDR2 YENEEA. This CDR3 has 13 amino acids. DNA of the CDR3: TGTGCCAGCAGCTATGGACTCTCCTACGAGCAGTACTTC. Residues: CASSYGLSYEQYF.

This chain joins TRBV6-1 and TRBJ1-5; TRBD1 might be the D (5 bases). Trimming left V 3 bases short and J 1 base short, with 22 bases between. This CDR3 is built from 19 residues. In germline, CDR1 is MNHNS, CDR2 SASEGT. The CDR3 here is CASSDPASGGVKSNQPQHF. In DNA form, the CDR3 reads TGTGCCAGCAGTGACCCGGCCTCTGGGGGAGTAAAAAGCAATCAGCCCCAGCATTTT.

The V call is TRBV28, the J call TRBJ1-2, with D tentatively TRBD1 (5 bases). The CDR3 totals 12 residues. V was pared by 6 bases and J by 7 bases, with 12 bases between. Germline V gene sequence: CDR1 MDHEN, CDR2 SYDVKM. The CDR3 is CASSRDGLGYTF. Here the CDR3 DNA reads TGTGCCAGCAGCCGGGACGGCCTTGGCTACACCTTC.

Points on this clone: In the same sample, other DNA sequences code for this CDR3. V is TRBV5-1 and J is TRBJ2-1, with 8 bases matching TRBD2. Looked up from germline, CDR1 is SGHRS and CDR2 is YFSETQ. The length of the CDR3 is 15 residues. V lost 1 base and J lost 4; bases outside the gene matches: 4. The CDR3 DNA follows: TGCGCCAGCAGCTTGACTAGCGGATCGTACAATGAGCAGTTCTTC. Protein: CASSLTSGSYNEQFF. Filled out from reference TRBV5-1 and TRBJ2-1, the complete variable domain reads KAGVTQTPRYLIKTRGQQVTLSCSPISGHRSVSWYQQTPGQGLQFLFEYFSETQRNKGNFPGRFSGRQFSNSRSEMNVSTLELGDSALYLCASSLTSGSYNEQFFGPGTRLTVL.

The chain uses TRBV7-2 and TRBJ1-3; TRBD1 is a possible D gene (5 bases). V was shortened by 6 bases and J by 0 bases, with 12 bases between the two germline ends. CDR1 and CDR2 (germline): SGHTA, FQGNSA. The CDR3 is 15 amino acids. CDR3 amino acids: CASRPGAYSGNTIYF. The DNA of the CDR3 is TGTGCCAGCAGACCCGGGGCGTACTCTGGAAACACCATATATTTT. The full variable domain, rest sourced from reference TRBV7-2 and TRBJ1-3, is GAGVSQSPSNKVTEKGKDVELRCDPISGHTALYWYRQSLGQGLEFLIYFQGNSAPDKSGLPSDRFSAERTGGSVSTLTIQRTQQEDSAVYLCASRPGAYSGNTIYFGEGSWLTVV.

The chain joins TRBV5-1 to TRBJ2-1; D is undetermined. CDR3 length: 13 residues. V shed 4 bases and J shed 8 bases, with 13 bases lying between them. Germline assignment: CDR1 SGHRS and CDR2 YFSETQ. The CDR3 DNA reads as TGCGCCAGCAGCGGCAAGTACGGCTATGAGCAGTTCTTC. Translated, it gives CASSGKYGYEQFF.